This T cell receptor beta chain was obtained from a study of cytomegalovirus exposure and HLA in healthy donors. Repertoires were generated with immunoSEQ multiplex PCR, while TCRdb's copy carries only in-frame clones and drops some. The sample contains about 280,000 clones, 70% to 90% of which appear only once. A word on this clone: What it recognizes is unknown.

Germline CDR1 reads GTSNPN; CDR2 reads SVGIG (reference sequence). V was clipped by 3 bases and J by 7 bases, with 16 bases between them. This CDR3 is 13 amino acids long. Whole-study results and caveats: The study flagged about 150 TCR beta chains as cytomegalovirus-associated.

The material sequenced was PBMCs. The chain links TRBV30 to TRBJ2-7; the D gene is possibly TRBD2 (7 bases). This clonotype was obtained from a woman aged 18 to 35 in good health and CMV-seronegative. The CDR3 sequence: CAWRGGGAREQYF. The CDR3 DNA sequence: TGTGCCTGGAGAGGAGGGGGGGCAAGGGAGCAGTACTTC.